This passage covers 29 T cell receptor beta chains from one sample sequenced in a study of blood T cell repertoires in COVID-19. The data were produced by immunoSEQ multiplex PCR, yet TCRdb's version contains in-frame clones alone and is incomplete. The profile shows 95,000 to 150,000 clones, less than 90% of them singletons. Sequences were obtained from PBMCs or T cells enriched from blood (not recorded which). The receptors were sampled from a woman younger than 45 who had recovered from COVID-19.

The gene calls are TRBV7-8 and TRBJ1-4; maybe TRBD1 (6 bases). Trimming removed 5 bases at V and 0 bases at J, with 13 bases between. CDR1 is SGHVS and CDR2 is FQNEAQ in the germline V gene. CDR3 size: 16 residues. DNA for the CDR3: TGTGCCAGCAGCAAACAGGGACACGCAACTAATGAAAAACTGTTTTTT. It codes for CASSKQGHATNEKLFF.

This clone appeared many times. The chain joins TRBV7-2 to TRBJ2-5, with a weak D call TRBD1 (5 bases). CDR1 and CDR2 (germline): SGHTA, FQGNSA. The CDR3 loop spans 14 amino acids. V gave up 1 base and J gave up 5 bases, with 11 bases separating them. The CDR3 DNA reads TGTGCCAGCAGCTTAGATCGCAGGGTGGAGACCCAGTACTTC. Amino acid sequence: CASSLDRRVETQYF.

Comments on this clone: Other DNA sequences within the sample encode an identical CDR3. The chain has TRBV18 and TRBJ2-5, with D perhaps matching TRBD2 (6 bases). The CDR3 sequence is 13 residues long. In germline, CDR1 is KGHSH, CDR2 LQKENI. Trimming took 3 bases from V and 5 from J, leaving 10 bases between them. In nucleotides, the CDR3 is TGTGCCAGCTCACCTTTCAGCGGGGAGACCCAGTACTTC. Translated, it gives CASSPFSGETQYF. Full variable domain (remainder filled in from reference TRBV18 and TRBJ2-5): NAGVMQNPRHLVRRRGQEARLRCSPMKGHSHVYWYRQLPEEGLKFMVYLQKENIIDESGMPKERFSAEFPKEGPSILRIQQVVRGDSAAYFCASSPFSGETQYFGPGTRLLVL.

This clone was found a few times. This rearrangement joins TRBV7-9 to TRBJ1-3; a weak D match, TRBD1 (5 bases). Germline V gene lookup returns CDR1 SEHNR and CDR2 FQNEAQ (reference sequence). There are 14 residues in the CDR3. Trimming shortened V by 2 bases and J by 2 bases, and 7 bases separated the two germline ends. CDR3: CASSLKGPGNTIYF. The CDR3 region has the DNA TGTGCCAGCAGCTTAAAGGGGCCTGGAAACACCATATATTTT. Combining the CDR3 with reference TRBV7-9 and TRBJ1-3 gives the whole variable domain DTGVSQNPRHKITKRGQNVTFRCDPISEHNRLYWYRQTLGQGPEFLTYFQNEAQLEKSRLLSDRFSAERPKGSFSTLEIQRTEQGDSAMYLCASSLKGPGNTIYFGEGSWLTVV.

The rearrangement links TRBV7-2 to TRBJ1-4; D not resolved. V was clipped by 5 bases and J by 5 bases, with 12 bases between them. Germline V gene lookup returns CDR1 SGHTA and CDR2 FQGNSA. This CDR3 comprises 14 residues. DNA for the CDR3: TGTGCCAGCAGCCGCACACCGTTGAATGAAAAACTGTTTTTT. Residues: CASSRTPLNEKLFF.

This chain uses TRBV6-2 or TRBV6-3 with TRBJ2-2; tentatively, D is TRBD2 (6 bases). This CDR3 is built from 13 residues. Trimming left V 2 bases short and J 7 bases short, with 8 bases between. Per the germline V gene, CDR1 is MNHEY and CDR2 is SVGEGT. In DNA form, the CDR3 reads TGTGCCAGCAGTTACCGGGAGAACGGGGAGCTGTTTTTT. This sequence encodes CASSYRENGELFF.

This chain links TRBV24-1 with TRBJ2-3; weak D call: TRBD2 (5 bases). The CDR3 consists of 13 residues. V was clipped by 8 bases and J by 2 bases, with 10 bases between them. The V gene's germline CDR1 is KGHDR and CDR2 SFDVKD. DNA for the CDR3: TGTGCCACCACGGAGGATAACACAGATACGCAGTATTTT. This translates into CATTEDNTDTQYF.

The rearrangement links TRBV4-2 to TRBJ1-4, with D perhaps TRBD1 (5 bases). Germline loops: CDR1 LGHNA, CDR2 YNFKEQ. V lost 2 bases and J 5 bases, leaving 21 bases between the germline ends. CDR3 length: 18 amino acids. The CDR3 sequence is CASSQSLLRGRGNEKLFF. CDR3 nucleotide sequence: TGTGCCAGCAGCCAATCCCTCCTACGGGGCCGGGGGAATGAAAAACTGTTTTTT.

This clone was observed once. The chain employs TRBV2 and TRBJ2-1, with 14 positions matching TRBD2. Trimming removed 6 bases from V and 6 bases from J; junction bases left unmatched: 7. Germline V CDR1 and CDR2: SNHLY, FYNNEI. CDR3 length: 16 residues. CDR3 nucleotides: TGTGCCAGCAGGGCATCGGGACTAGCGGGAGCCAATGAGCAGTTCTTC. Its protein product is CASRASGLAGANEQFF.

Only a few counts were recorded for this clone. The V gene is TRBV2, the J gene TRBJ2-7; 7 nucleotides align to TRBD1. This CDR3 contains 13 residues. Trimming at V came to 4 bases and at J to 4 bases, leaving 4 bases not matched to a gene. CDR1 and CDR2 (germline): SNHLY, FYNNEI. CDR3 DNA sequence: TGTGCCAGCAGTGTGGCCAGGGGGTACGAGCAGTACTTC. Translation: CASSVARGYEQYF.

This chain links TRBV19 with TRBJ1-1; tentatively, D is TRBD1 (5 bases). Germline CDR1 reads LNHDA; CDR2 reads SQIVND (reference sequence). Trimming took 7 bases from V and 2 from J, leaving 11 bases between them. The CDR3 contains 13 residues. The CDR3 is CASTLGQNTEAFF. DNA for the CDR3: TGTGCCAGTACCCTGGGGCAAAACACTGAAGCTTTCTTT.

The table lists this clone with a count of one. The chain employs TRBV7-3 and TRBJ2-1; 10 nucleotides align to TRBD1. The CDR3 length is 15 residues. Germline lookup yields CDR1 SGHTA and CDR2 FQGTGA. With V trimmed by 5 bases and J by 6 bases, 7 bases remained unmatched. The CDR3 here is CASSIDRGQFNEQFF. Written as DNA, the CDR3 is TGTGCCAGCAGCATAGACAGGGGGCAGTTCAATGAGCAGTTCTTC.

For the CDR3, the DNA is TGTGCCATCACTTCACTAGCGGGAGTTGTTGCCGAGCAGTACTTC. Protein: CAITSLAGVVAEQYF. This chain uses TRBV10-3 with TRBJ2-7, with 11 positions matching TRBD2. Germline CDR1 and CDR2: ENHRY and SYGVKD. This CDR3 is built from 15 residues. V shed 7 bases, J shed 6 bases, and the junction held 11 bases outside the gene matches.

The rearrangement joins TRBV4-2 to TRBJ2-2; TRBD2 matches 7 bases. CDR1 is LGHNA, CDR2 YNFKEQ, per germline. Trimming cost V 4 bases and J 2 bases; bases outside gene matches: 4. This CDR3 has 15 residues. CDR3 residues: CASSPSSGNTGELFF. CDR3 DNA: TGTGCCAGCAGCCCCTCTAGCGGTAACACCGGGGAGCTGTTTTTT.

This clone was seen once. The chain uses TRBV3-1 (or the pseudogene TRBV3-2) and TRBJ1-2; D is unclear. CDR1 and CDR2 from the germline V gene are LGHDT and YNNKEL (reference sequence). CDR3 length: 12 residues. V lost 5 bases and J lost 8, with 12 bases in between. CDR3 sequence: CASSGSWAGYTF. As DNA, the CDR3 is TGTGCCAGCAGCGGATCGTGGGCAGGCTACACCTTC.

The gene calls are TRBV18 and TRBJ2-1; D is possibly TRBD1 (5 bases). The CDR3 length is 13 residues. Germline CDR1 and CDR2: KGHSH and LQKENI. Trimming took 3 bases from V and 4 from J, leaving 7 bases between them. In DNA form, the CDR3 reads TGTGCCAGCTCACCTGACAGTTACAATGAGCAGTTCTTC. This sequence encodes CASSPDSYNEQFF.

The CDR3: CASSDPGGVGHNEQFF. Written as DNA, the CDR3 is TGTGCCAGCAGTGACCCGGGGGGGGTAGGTCACAATGAGCAGTTCTTC. V gene TRBV2 combines with J gene TRBJ2-1; 8 positions match TRBD2. The CDR3 is 16 residues long. The germline V gene encodes CDR1 SNHLY and CDR2 FYNNEI. The ends lost 3 bases at V and 5 bases at J; junction bases unmatched: 9.

The CDR3 DNA follows: TGTGCCAGCAGCTTCCGGACAGGCAGGGGCACTGAAGCTTTCTTT. Residues: CASSFRTGRGTEAFF. The rearrangement links TRBV5-4 to TRBJ1-1, with 7 bases aligning to TRBD1. V lost 2 bases to trimming and J lost 4 bases; unmatched junction nucleotides: 8. CDR1 is SGHNT, CDR2 YYREEE, per germline (reference sequence). The CDR3 spans 15 residues.

The rearrangement links TRBV7-9 to TRBJ1-6, with 8 nucleotides matching TRBD1. Per the germline V gene, CDR1 is SEHNR and CDR2 is FQNEAQ (reference sequence). This CDR3 contains 16 residues. V shed 3 bases, J shed 7 bases, and the junction held 8 bases outside the gene matches. CDR3 residues: CASSLGAGGANSPLHF. The CDR3, as DNA: TGTGCCAGCAGCTTGGGCGCAGGGGGCGCGAATTCACCCCTCCACTTT.

This rearrangement joins TRBV28 to TRBJ2-1; TRBD2 is a possible D gene (5 bases). Germline CDR1 reads MDHEN; CDR2 reads SYDVKM. Between the trimmed V and J ends, which lost 5 bases and 7 bases, there was a span of 12 bases. This CDR3 comprises 13 residues. The CDR3 DNA reads as TGTGCCAGCAGTGCGGACCAGCGGAATGAGCAGTTCTTC. The encoded protein is CASSADQRNEQFF.

This sequence joins TRBV7-2 and TRBJ2-1; TRBD2 agrees at 9 bases. The V segment lost 2 bases and the J segment 0 bases; nucleotides outside the gene matches: 8. This CDR3 has 18 amino acids. Germline V CDR1 and CDR2: SGHTA, FQGNSA. In DNA form, the CDR3 reads TGTGCCAGCAGCTTACTGGCTAGCGGGGCGAGCTCCTACAATGAGCAGTTCTTC. Protein sequence: CASSLLASGASSYNEQFF.

The J gene is TRBJ1-1, the V gene TRBV11-2; TRBD1 might be the D (6 bases). This CDR3 spans 14 amino acids. Trimming stripped 4 bases from V and 1 base from J, with 10 bases between. Germline CDR1 SGHAT, CDR2 FQNNGV. The CDR3 loop reads CASSYRAGNTEAFF. The CDR3 nucleotides are TGTGCCAGCAGCTACAGGGCGGGGAACACTGAAGCTTTCTTT.

The V and J genes are TRBV11-3 and TRBJ2-1; D unclear. The germline CDR1 and CDR2 sequences are SGHNT and YENEEA. The CDR3 consists of 16 residues. Trimming took 4 bases from V and 1 from J, leaving 14 bases between them. The CDR3 nucleotides are TGTGCCAGCAGCTACGGAAGCGACCCTTCCTACAATGAGCAGTTCTTC. Amino acids: CASSYGSDPSYNEQFF.

The CDR3 region is CASSYLRPNTEAFF. The CDR3 region has the DNA TGTGCCAGCAGTTATCTGAGGCCGAACACTGAAGCTTTCTTT. The genes are TRBV6-5 and TRBJ1-1; D gene uncertain. CDR3 length equals 14 residues. Germline lookup yields CDR1 MNHEY and CDR2 SVGAGI. V lost 3 bases and J 1 base, leaving 9 bases between the germline ends.

This clone was observed a few times. The chain recombines TRBV5-1 with TRBJ2-7; 9 positions agree with TRBD1. CDR3 length: 14 residues. V lost 6 bases, J lost 4 bases, and 8 bases stayed unmatched. Germline V gene data show CDR1 as SGHRS and CDR2 as YFSETQ. This CDR3 is CASTPGQGYYEQYF. For the CDR3, the DNA is TGCGCCAGCACCCCGGGACAGGGATATTACGAGCAGTACTTC.

This chain connects TRBV29-1 to TRBJ2-3; a possible D gene is TRBD2 (6 bases). Germline CDR1 and CDR2: SQVTM and ANQGSEA. The CDR3 covers 13 residues. V gave up 4 bases and J gave up 3 bases, with 11 bases separating them. The CDR3 DNA reads TGCAGCGTTGGTGGGAGGCAGACAGATACGCAGTATTTT. Residues: CSVGGRQTDTQYF.

This clone was seen at least ten times. This sequence joins TRBV30 and TRBJ2-7, with D perhaps TRBD1 (6 bases). Deletions cut 7 bases from V and 3 bases from J, with 16 bases between. The CDR3 has 13 amino acids. Germline V CDR1 and CDR2: GTSNPN, SVGIG (reference sequence). The DNA for the CDR3 is TGTGCCTACAACAGGGAAAAGGTCTACGAGCAGTACTTC. It specifies CAYNREKVYEQYF.

The gene calls are TRBV28 and TRBJ1-3, with 8 bases lining up with TRBD1. Germline V lookup: CDR1 MDHEN, CDR2 SYDVKM. The CDR3 has 16 amino acids. The trim removed 7 bases at V and 0 bases at J, leaving 8 bases unmatched. The CDR3 protein is CASKTRTGSSGNTIYF. DNA of the CDR3: TGTGCCAGCAAGACGAGGACAGGGTCCTCTGGAAACACCATATATTTT.

This clone appeared once. CDR3 DNA: TGTGCCAGCAGTTTAACCGGGGCCAGAAGGGGGAATCAGCCCCAGCATTTT. Translated: CASSLTGARRGNQPQHF. The chain joins TRBV28 to TRBJ1-5, with a tentative D call TRBD1 (6 bases). Deletions cut 2 bases from V and 4 bases from J, with 18 bases between. This CDR3 has 17 amino acids. CDR1 and CDR2 (germline): MDHEN, SYDVKM.